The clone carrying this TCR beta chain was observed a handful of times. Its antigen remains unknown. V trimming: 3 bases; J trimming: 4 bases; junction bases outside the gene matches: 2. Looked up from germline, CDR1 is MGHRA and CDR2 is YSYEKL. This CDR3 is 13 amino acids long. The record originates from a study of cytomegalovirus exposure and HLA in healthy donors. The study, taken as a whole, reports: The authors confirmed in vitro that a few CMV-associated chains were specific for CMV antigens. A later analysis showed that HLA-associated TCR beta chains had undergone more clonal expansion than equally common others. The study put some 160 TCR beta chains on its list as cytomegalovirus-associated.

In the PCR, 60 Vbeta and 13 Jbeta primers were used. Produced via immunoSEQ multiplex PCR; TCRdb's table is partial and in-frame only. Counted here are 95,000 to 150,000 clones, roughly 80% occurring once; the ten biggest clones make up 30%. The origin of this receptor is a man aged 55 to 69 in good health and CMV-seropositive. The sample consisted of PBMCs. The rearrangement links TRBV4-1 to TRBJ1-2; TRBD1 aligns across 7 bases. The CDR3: CASSQTGSYGYTF. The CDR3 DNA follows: TGCGCCAGCAGCCAGACAGGGAGCTATGGCTACACCTTC.